The entry that follows covers one T cell receptor beta chain sequence. As yet, its antigen is unknown. Clones were read by immunoSEQ multiplex PCR, and TCRdb kept only the in-frame ones, dropping some. The sample carries 2 million to 2.5 million clones, approximately 95% recorded once. The data were taken from a study of shared clonotypes between healthy human individuals. The CDR3 length is 13 residues. The V gene end was trimmed by 6 bases and the J gene end by 6 bases; junction bases not matched to a gene: 6. Per germline, CDR1 LGHNT and CDR2 FRNRAP. Overall study results and limits: Clonotype sharing across a few donors was observed for around 5% of naive CD4 clonotypes.

Sample: naive CD4+ T cells from PBMCs. Stated subset: CD45RA+ positively selected. V usage is TRBV12-5 and J usage is TRBJ1-1; 8 bases fit TRBD1. The sequence was obtained from a man younger than 35 in good health. Some clones in this sample may be carry-over from other donors' samples. Here the CDR3 reads CASGARQGSEAFF. CDR3 sequence (DNA): TGTGCTAGTGGGGCGAGACAGGGGTCTGAAGCTTTCTTT. Full variable domain (remainder filled in from reference TRBV12-5 and TRBJ1-1): DARVTQTPRHKVTEMGQEVTMRCQPILGHNTVFWYRQTMMQGLELLAYFRNRAPLDDSGMPKDRFSAEMPDATLATLKIQPSEPRDSAVYFCASGARQGSEAFFGQGTRLTVV.